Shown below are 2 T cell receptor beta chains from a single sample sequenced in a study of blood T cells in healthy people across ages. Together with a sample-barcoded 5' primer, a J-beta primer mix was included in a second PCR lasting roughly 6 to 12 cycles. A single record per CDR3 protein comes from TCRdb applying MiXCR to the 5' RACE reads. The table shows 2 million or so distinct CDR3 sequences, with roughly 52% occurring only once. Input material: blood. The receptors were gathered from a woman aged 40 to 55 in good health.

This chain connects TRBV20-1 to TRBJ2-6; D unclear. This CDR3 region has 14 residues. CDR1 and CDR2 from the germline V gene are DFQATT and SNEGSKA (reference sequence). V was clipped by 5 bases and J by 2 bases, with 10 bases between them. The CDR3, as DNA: TGCAGTGCTGGGAAGCAGACTGGGGCCAACGTCCTGACTTTC. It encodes CSAGKQTGANVLTF.

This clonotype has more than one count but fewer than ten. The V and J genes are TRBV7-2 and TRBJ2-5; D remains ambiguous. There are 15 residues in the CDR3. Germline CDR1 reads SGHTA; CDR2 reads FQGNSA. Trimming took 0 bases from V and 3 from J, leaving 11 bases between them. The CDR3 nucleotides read TGTGCCAGCAGCTTAGCGCTAGTAAGGAAAGAGACCCAGTACTTC. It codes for CASSLALVRKETQYF.